This T cell receptor (beta chain) derives from a study of cytomegalovirus exposure and HLA in healthy donors. In the PCR, 60 Vbeta and 13 Jbeta primers were used. Libraries were prepared by immunoSEQ multiplex PCR; TCRdb keeps only in-frame clonotypes and omits some of them. This sample's clone table lists tens of thousands of clones. This CDR3 spans 13 amino acids. V was clipped by 7 bases and J by 1 base, with 11 bases between them. Germline V lookup: CDR1 SQVTM, CDR2 ANQGSEA. This TCR was recovered from a man between 18 and 29 years old in good health and CMV-seropositive. The sample consisted of PBMCs. This rearrangement joins TRBV29-1 to TRBJ2-1, with a weak D call TRBD2 (6 bases). The DNA for the CDR3 is TGCAGCGCGCTAGCGCCTTCCTACAATGAGCAGTTCTTC. The encoded protein is CSALAPSYNEQFF.